The next 29 T cell receptor beta chains were all read from a single sample in a study of T cells in Graves' hyperthyroidism and ophthalmopathy. Amplification yielded TCR beta CDR3 regions, with RNA transcripts as the source. With the HTBI primer set, the TCR CDR3 went through a first round of RT-PCR. Using its own MiXCR run on the multiplex PCR reads, TCRdb lists one record per CDR3 protein. The data contain some 500,000 distinct CDR3 sequences, about an eighth of them singletons. The sample taken for sequencing was blood. The receptor source for this set is a woman younger than 35 with Graves' hyperthyroidism.

Many counts were recorded for this clonotype. The gene calls are TRBV11-1 and TRBJ2-3; TRBD2 agrees at 12 bases. V trimming: 5 bases; J trimming: 5 bases; junction bases outside the gene matches: 8. CDR1 is SGHAT and CDR2 is FQDESV in the germline V gene (reference sequence). CDR3 length: 16 residues. In nucleotides, the CDR3 is TGTGCCAGCAGCCTACTGACTAGCGGGAGCGGAGATACGCAGTATTTT. Translation: CASSLLTSGSGDTQYF.

The chain uses TRBV6-1 and TRBJ1-5; 10 positions match TRBD1. The CDR3 totals 18 residues. Germline trimming cut 7 bases from V and 1 base from J; bases unmatched to any gene: 13. Germline V lookup: CDR1 MNHNS, CDR2 SASEGT. In nucleotides, the CDR3 is TGTGCCAGCACCGGAACCGGGACAGGGGACTGGAGCAATCAGCCCCAGCATTTT. The encoded protein is CASTGTGTGDWSNQPQHF.

The genes are TRBV20-1 and TRBJ2-7, with TRBD1 identical over 9 bases. Germline CDR1 and CDR2: DFQATT and SNEGSKA (reference sequence). The CDR3 totals 16 residues. J lost 3 bases, V lost 2 bases, and 11 bases had no gene match. The CDR3 region has the DNA TGCAGTGCTAGACCTCATCCCGGGACAGGGAACTACGAGCAGTACTTC. It encodes CSARPHPGTGNYEQYF.

As for this clonotype: A read error may be the cause here, since a much bigger clone is one base away. The chain carries TRBV5-1 and TRBJ1-3; TRBD1 matches 7 bases. The CDR3 covers 15 residues. The germline V gene has CDR1 SGHRS and CDR2 YFSETQ. CDR3 DNA: TGCGCCAGCAGCTTGGTTCCAGGGGGAGGTAACACCATATGTTTT. It specifies CASSLVPGGGNTICF. Looking up the rest from reference TRBV5-1 and TRBJ1-3 gives the full variable domain: KAGVTQTPRYLIKTRGQQVTLSCSPISGHRSVSWYQQTPGQGLQFLFEYFSETQRNKGNFPGRFSGRQFSNSRSEMNVSTLELGDSALYLCASSLVPGGGNTICFGEGSWLTVV.

This clonotype was observed a handful of times. The genes are TRBV5-5 and TRBJ1-5; D perhaps matches TRBD1 (5 bases). Germline CDR1 is SGHKS and CDR2 is YYEKEE (reference sequence). With 0 bases removed from V and 1 base from J, the gap between germline ends came to 8 bases. CDR3 length: 15 residues. The CDR3 region is CASSLDGGSNQPQHF. DNA of the CDR3: TGTGCCAGCAGCTTGGATGGGGGGAGCAATCAGCCCCAGCATTTT. The variable domain in full, completed from reference TRBV5-5 and TRBJ1-5, reads DAGVTQSPTHLIKTRGQQVTLRCSPISGHKSVSWYQQVLGQGPQFIFQYYEKEERGRGNFPDRFSARQFPNYSSELNVNALLLGDSALYLCASSLDGGSNQPQHFGDGTRLSIL.

This clonotype was detected only a few times. One end of the junction varies from germline; a read error may be responsible. The CDR3 loop reads CASSFIRRDQTPTDTQYF. Written as DNA, the CDR3 is TGTGCCAGCAGCTTCATTCGCCGGGACCAGACTCCCACAGATACGCAATATTTT. This chain links TRBV5-4 with TRBJ2-3; perhaps D is TRBD1 or TRBD2 (5 bases each). The CDR3 has 18 residues. Germline V gene sequence: CDR1 SGHNT, CDR2 YYREEE (reference sequence).

In this sample, this clonotype turned up many times. The chain has TRBV2 and TRBJ1-1; a weak D match, TRBD1 (5 bases). The CDR3 runs to 13 residues. V was trimmed by 6 bases and J by 4 bases, leaving 12 bases between them. Germline CDR1 is SNHLY and CDR2 is FYNNEI. CDR3 amino acids: CASRVGLVTEAFF. In DNA form, the CDR3 reads TGTGCCAGCAGGGTGGGGCTCGTCACTGAAGCTTTCTTT.

The J gene is TRBJ2-1, the V gene TRBV7-9; TRBD2 aligns across 7 bases. Germline V CDR1 and CDR2: SEHNR, FQNEAQ (reference sequence). The CDR3 extends over 16 amino acids. V trimming: 5 bases; J trimming: 10 bases; junction bases outside the gene matches: 17. The CDR3 spells CASSPPTSRLTFEQFF. In DNA, the CDR3 is TGTGCCAGCAGCCCACCGACTAGCCGACTTACATTCGAGCAGTTCTTC. The variable domain in full, completed from reference TRBV7-9 and TRBJ2-1, reads DTGVSQNPRHKITKRGQNVTFRCDPISEHNRLYWYRQTLGQGPEFLTYFQNEAQLEKSRLLSDRFSAERPKGSFSTLEIQRTEQGDSAMYLCASSPPTSRLTFEQFFGPGTRLTVL.

The V call is TRBV20-1, the J call TRBJ2-1, with 16 bases fitting TRBD2. Losses at the gene ends were 1 base for V and 2 bases for J; bases not matched to a gene: 8. Per the germline V gene, CDR1 is DFQATT and CDR2 is SNEGSKA (reference sequence). This CDR3 contains 19 residues. The CDR3 sequence: CSARVGTSGRGRAYNEQFF. The CDR3 DNA reads TGCAGTGCTAGAGTAGGGACTAGCGGGAGGGGAAGGGCCTACAATGAGCAGTTCTTC.

The V and J genes are TRBV14 and TRBJ2-1, with TRBD2 identical over 8 bases. V lost 5 bases, J lost 7 bases, and 7 bases stayed unmatched. Germline CDR1 SGHDN, CDR2 FVKESK. The CDR3 contains 14 residues. CDR3 sequence reads: CASSGLAGTNEQFF. The DNA of the CDR3 is TGTGCCAGCAGCGGGTTAGCGGGAACAAATGAGCAGTTCTTC.

This clonotype came up many times. The CDR3 coding sequence is TGTGCCAGCAGCTCCTGGACTAGCGGGGAAGAGACCCAGTACTTC. This encodes CASSSWTSGEETQYF. This sequence joins TRBV11-2 and TRBJ2-5, with TRBD2 matching over 12 bases. There are 15 residues in the CDR3. V dropped 4 bases and J dropped 3; count of bases not matched to a gene: 3. CDR1 and CDR2 from the germline V gene are SGHAT and FQNNGV.

In its sample, this clonotype was seen many times. This chain connects TRBV2 to TRBJ2-1, with D possibly TRBD2 on 6 matching bases. The CDR3 has 13 residues. Germline V gene data show CDR1 as SNHLY and CDR2 as FYNNEI. The ends were cut back, 4 bases at V and 10 bases at J, with 14 bases in the middle. For the CDR3, the DNA is TGTGCCAGCAGTGCGCCGGGAGTTGAGGAGCAGTTCTTC. Its protein product is CASSAPGVEEQFF.

In its sample, this clonotype was seen a few times. J is TRBJ1-2 and V is TRBV25-1, with a tentative D call TRBD1 (6 bases). V shed 6 bases and J shed 8 bases, with 19 bases lying between them. Germline V lookup: CDR1 MGHDK, CDR2 SYGVNS. This CDR3 comprises 14 residues. The CDR3 DNA follows: TGTGCCAGCAGCCCCACCCCGGGGACAAAAGGCTACACCTTC. Translation gives CASSPTPGTKGYTF.

This clonotype showed up many times. The chain combines TRBV6-5 with TRBJ2-3; possibly TRBD1 for D (5 bases). The CDR3 sequence is 15 residues long. CDR1 and CDR2 from the germline V gene are MNHEY and SVGAGI. The V end lost 0 bases, the J end lost 1 base, and 8 bases lay between the germline ends. CDR3 sequence: CASSYSKQGTDTQYF. CDR3 DNA sequence: TGTGCCAGCAGTTACTCGAAACAGGGCACAGATACGCAGTATTTT.

Details on this clonotype: Sequence at one end of the junction differs from germline and may be a read error. The CDR3 nucleotides are TGTGCCAGCAGCCCGCCGGGACTACATTACAATGGGCAGTTCTTC. It yields the protein CASSPPGLHYNGQFF. The V and J genes are TRBV12-3 or TRBV12-4 and TRBJ2-1; 7 bases match TRBD2. The CDR3 runs 15 residues.

This clonotype was picked up a small number of times. The CDR3, as DNA: TGTGCCAGCCACTCGGGGCACTCCTATAATTCACCCCTCCACTTT. Translation: CASHSGHSYNSPLHF. The chain has TRBV11-2 and TRBJ1-6, with D perhaps TRBD1 (5 bases). CDR1 and CDR2 (germline): SGHAT, FQNNGV. The V end lost 8 bases, the J end lost 0 bases, and 11 bases lay between the germline ends. This CDR3 comprises 15 residues.

This clonotype was detected many times. The chain uses TRBV29-1 and TRBJ1-1; D may be TRBD1 (6 bases). V lost 6 bases, J lost 0 bases, and 11 bases lay in between. CDR1 and CDR2 (germline): SQVTM, ANQGSEA. CDR3 length: 13 residues. In DNA form, the CDR3 reads TGCAGCGTACAGGGACCCATGAACACTGAAGCTTTCTTT. Its translation: CSVQGPMNTEAFF.

The table lists this clonotype with many counts. The rearrangement uses TRBV14 and TRBJ2-1; TRBD2 might be the D (5 bases). The ends were cut back, 2 bases at V and 2 bases at J, with 13 bases in the middle. This CDR3 spans 16 amino acids. Germline CDR1 SGHDN, CDR2 FVKESK. For the CDR3, the DNA is TGTGCCAGCAGCCAATCAGGACTGAGAACCTACAATGAGCAGTTCTTC. Amino acids: CASSQSGLRTYNEQFF.

The table lists this clonotype with a count of one. This chain uses TRBV6-1 with TRBJ2-5, with 11 bases matching TRBD2. The CDR3 runs to 15 residues. Looked up from germline, CDR1 is MNHNS and CDR2 is SASEGT. Trimming at V came to 5 bases and at J to 7 bases, leaving 9 bases not matched to a gene. The CDR3 spells CASSKTSGTTTTQYF. CDR3 coding DNA: TGTGCCAGCAGTAAGACTAGCGGGACGACAACGACCCAGTACTTC.

In this sample, this clonotype turned up many times. The chain has TRBV7-3 and TRBJ2-1; tentative D call: TRBD2 (6 bases). Trimming cost V 5 bases and J 5 bases, with 16 bases left between them. The CDR3 has 15 residues. The V gene's germline CDR1 is SGHTA and CDR2 FQGTGA. CDR3 region: CASSAGPGTNNEQFF. The CDR3 DNA reads TGTGCCAGCAGCGCGGGGCCGGGAACCAACAATGAGCAGTTCTTC.

The chain carries TRBV3-1 and TRBJ2-7, with D hard to call. The CDR3 has 12 amino acids. V lost 5 bases and J 7 bases, leaving 12 bases between the germline ends. In germline, CDR1 is LGHDT, CDR2 YNNKEL (reference sequence). The CDR3, as DNA: TGTGCCAGCAGCGTACACTTAGGGGAGCAGTACGTC. Protein product: CASSVHLGEQYV.

This clonotype was recorded at least ten times. The chain recombines TRBV3-1 with TRBJ2-1; 9 nucleotides match TRBD2. This CDR3 has 16 amino acids. The ends lost 1 base at V and 3 bases at J; junction bases unmatched: 4. Germline CDR1 LGHDT, CDR2 YNNKEL (reference sequence). The CDR3 DNA follows: TGTGCCAGCAGCCAAGCTAGCGGGATCCTCTACAATGAGCAGTTCTTC. This translates into CASSQASGILYNEQFF.

This chain connects TRBV7-3 to TRBJ2-2, with D perhaps matching TRBD2 (7 bases). CDR1 and CDR2 from the germline V gene are SGHTA and FQGTGA. The CDR3 is made up of 15 amino acids. V was pared by 4 bases and J by 6 bases, with 15 bases between. The CDR3 DNA sequence: TGTGCCAGCAGCTATGGGGGGGCAGGGGCCGGGGAGCTGTTTTTT. Translating gives CASSYGGAGAGELFF.

This clonotype showed up many times. The CDR3 loop reads CSAQRGLRLAESYEQYF. CDR3 nucleotide sequence: TGCAGTGCTCAGCGAGGATTGAGACTAGCGGAAAGCTACGAGCAGTACTTC. V and J are TRBV20-1 and TRBJ2-7; 9 nucleotides agree with TRBD2. V shed 5 bases and J 3 bases; nucleotides not matched to a gene: 17. Germline V gene lookup returns CDR1 DFQATT and CDR2 SNEGSKA (reference sequence). The CDR3 is made up of 17 amino acids.

The rearrangement joins TRBV19 to TRBJ1-2, with 8 positions matching TRBD1. Germline V lookup: CDR1 LNHDA, CDR2 SQIVND (reference sequence). The CDR3 sequence is 15 residues long. Trimming removed 4 bases from V and 4 bases from J; junction bases left unmatched: 8. In nucleotides, the CDR3 is TGTGCCAGTAGTAACCCCGGGACAGGCCTCTATGGCTACACCTTC. Its protein product is CASSNPGTGLYGYTF.

This clonotype was counted many times. This chain joins TRBV7-2 and TRBJ2-7, with 8 bases that match TRBD2. Per germline, CDR1 SGHTA and CDR2 FQGNSA. The CDR3 is 15 residues long. J lost 1 base, V lost 2 bases, and 4 bases had no gene match. The CDR3 reads CASSLLAGGSYEQYF. In DNA, the CDR3 is TGTGCCAGCAGCTTACTGGCGGGAGGTTCCTACGAGCAGTACTTC.

There are many counts of this clonotype. The chain links TRBV6-1 to TRBJ2-5; 8 positions agree with TRBD1. With V trimmed by 4 bases and J by 4 bases, 14 bases remained unmatched. CDR1 MNHNS and CDR2 SASEGT come from the germline V gene. The CDR3 consists of 17 residues. The CDR3 loop is CASSVGMAGGFGETQYF. The CDR3 coding sequence is TGTGCCAGCAGTGTCGGCATGGCAGGGGGCTTCGGAGAGACCCAGTACTTC.

The chain links TRBV12-3 or TRBV12-4 to TRBJ2-5; the D gene is possibly TRBD1 (6 bases). CDR3 size: 14 residues. V was clipped by 6 bases and J by 2 bases, with 13 bases between them. CDR3 bases: TGTGCCAGCAGGCCGACAGGTGGACAAGAGACCCAGTACTTC. It yields the protein CASRPTGGQETQYF.

This clonotype came up a few times. J is TRBJ1-2 and V is TRBV6-4; D uncertain. Germline V gives CDR1 MRHNA, CDR2 SNTAGT. The V gene lost 0 bases and the J gene lost 13 bases, with 9 bases spanning the gap. The length of the CDR3 is 11 residues. The CDR3, as DNA: TGTGCCAGCAGTGACTCCGTGGCTTTCACCTTC. This translates into CASSDSVAFTF.